What follows is one T cell receptor beta chain and its context. This sample is part of a study of early T cells in non-severe SARS-CoV-2 infection. This CDR3 comprises 16 residues. V lost 5 bases, J lost 1 base, and 17 bases lay in between. The germline CDR1 and CDR2 sequences are SNHLY and FYNNEI. The protocol attached unique molecular identifiers to individual cDNA molecules. TCRdb re-analysed the 5' RACE reads in MiXCR, keeping a single row per CDR3 protein. The sample consists of about 110,000 distinct CDR3 sequences, over 10% of them appearing once. The source was whole blood, collected at baseline. V usage is TRBV2 and J usage is TRBJ2-5; D perhaps matches TRBD1 (5 bases). The clonotype comes from an adult who was a healthcare worker with PCR-confirmed SARS-CoV-2 infection or an uninfected control (not recorded which). CDR3 DNA sequence: TGTGCCAGCAGTATAGTGGCAGGGCAATTCCAAGAGACCCAGTACTTC. It encodes CASSIVAGQFQETQYF.